The TCR beta chain under discussion was sequenced for a study of tumor-infiltrating lymphocytes in primary liver carcinoma. Study results and limitations: Tumors had a top-250-clone fraction that was significantly higher than blood (p = 0.039).

The input was about 490 ng total RNA; TCR beta cDNA was made from it with a constant-region primer. ARM-PCR was slightly modified, and three nested multiplex PCR rounds with it gave rise to the TCR beta libraries. A C-beta reverse primer and TRBV1-TRBV30 forward primers served in each of the first two PCR rounds, at 9 to 11 cycles apiece. TCRdb reanalysed the multiplex PCR reads using MiXCR and keeps one entry per CDR3 protein. The table shows approximately 110,000 distinct CDR3 sequences, with 50% to 80% occurring only once. Concerning this clonotype itself: Its antigen is unknown.

The roughly 19-32 mg bulk tissue piece was not sorted before simultaneous RNA and DNA extraction. The V and J ends lost 6 bases and 0 bases respectively, with 11 bases between them. CDR3 length equals 15 residues. Per germline, CDR1 LNHDA and CDR2 SQIVND (reference sequence). The TCR comes from a woman aged 55-69 years with primary liver carcinoma and hepatitis B virus infection. Sequencing used liver tumor tissue from sampling region 3. Indicated subset: tumor region T3, left-lateral pole. V usage is TRBV19 and J usage is TRBJ1-4; D unresolved. CDR3 protein: CASRRRAATNEKLFF. DNA for the CDR3: TGTGCCAGTAGGCGGAGAGCTGCAACTAATGAAAAACTGTTTTTT.